Following are 8 T cell receptor beta chains from one sample sequenced in a study of blood T cell repertoires in COVID-19. TCRdb keeps only in-frame clones here, not all; method: immunoSEQ multiplex PCR. The data show 240,000 or so clones, roughly 85% seen once. The material sequenced was peripheral blood. The receptors derive from a woman between 18 and 29 years old with acute or convalescent COVID-19.

The chain uses TRBV6-5 and TRBJ1-2, with D perhaps TRBD1 (5 bases). There are 11 residues in the CDR3. CDR1 is MNHEY and CDR2 is SVGAGI in the germline V gene. Trimming stripped 8 bases from V and 6 bases from J, with 10 bases between. DNA of the CDR3: TGTGCCAGCGAAGGGGTGAATGGCTACACCTTC. Translated: CASEGVNGYTF.

This chain joins TRBV6-1 and TRBJ1-1, with D possibly TRBD1 on 6 matching bases. Between the trimmed V and J ends, which lost 6 bases and 1 base, there was a span of 15 bases. This CDR3 is 15 amino acids long. CDR1 MNHNS and CDR2 SASEGT come from the germline V gene. CDR3 residues: CASRQGPGRNTEAFF. The CDR3 DNA is TGTGCCAGCAGACAGGGCCCTGGGAGGAACACTGAAGCTTTCTTT.

This sequence joins TRBV6-5 and TRBJ2-7; 12 bases are a match to TRBD1. CDR1 is MNHEY and CDR2 is SVGAGI in the germline V gene. J was trimmed by 7 bases and V by 4 bases; bases with no gene match: 5. CDR3 size: 14 residues. CDR3 DNA: TGTGCCAGCAGTTGGGACAGGGGGCAGTGGGAGCAGTACTTC. The encoded protein is CASSWDRGQWEQYF.

The V gene is TRBV7-3, the J gene TRBJ1-1; a possible D gene is TRBD1 (6 bases). There are 16 residues in the CDR3. CDR1 and CDR2 from the germline V gene are SGHTA and FQGTGA. V lost 2 bases to trimming and J lost 5 bases, with 18 bases between them. In nucleotides, the CDR3 is TGTGCCAGCAGCTTAGGAGTAGGGGGTGGGACAACTGAAGCTTTCTTT. Translating gives CASSLGVGGGTTEAFF.

This chain links TRBV29-1 with TRBJ2-7, with a possible D match to TRBD1 (6 bases). V gave up 7 bases and J gave up 0 bases, with 13 bases separating them. CDR1 SQVTM and CDR2 ANQGSEA come from the germline V gene. CDR3 length: 13 residues. The CDR3 spells CSAGDTLSYEQYF. The CDR3 DNA follows: TGCAGCGCCGGGGACACCCTCTCCTACGAGCAGTACTTC.

The CDR3: CASRDRGIETQYF. The CDR3 bases are TGTGCCAGCAGGGACAGGGGGATTGAGACCCAGTACTTC. The chain combines TRBV6-5 with TRBJ2-5; 10 bases map to TRBD1. The CDR3 extends over 13 amino acids. Losses at the gene ends were 6 bases for V and 5 bases for J; bases not matched to a gene: 3. CDR1 is MNHEY, CDR2 SVGAGI, per germline.

The chain recombines TRBV3-1 (or the pseudogene TRBV3-2) with TRBJ1-2; 7 bases align to TRBD1. With V trimmed by 2 bases and J by 6 bases, 12 bases remained unmatched. Looked up from germline, CDR1 is LGHDT and CDR2 is YNNKEL (reference sequence). The CDR3 is 16 residues long. This CDR3 is CASSQYDREVRDGYTF. CDR3 nucleotide sequence: TGTGCCAGCAGCCAATACGACAGGGAGGTACGGGATGGCTACACCTTC.

The rearrangement links TRBV30 to TRBJ2-7; 8 positions match TRBD1. V lost 5 bases, J lost 6 bases, and 3 bases stayed unmatched. This CDR3 is built from 11 residues. Per germline, CDR1 GTSNPN and CDR2 SVGIG (reference sequence). Written as DNA, the CDR3 is TGTGCCTGGTCCAGGGGGCTCGAGCAGTACTTC. This sequence encodes CAWSRGLEQYF.